Each of the 12 T cell receptor beta chains below was sequenced from the same sample in a study of T cells in Graves' hyperthyroidism and ophthalmopathy. Using RNA transcripts as the source, TCR beta CDR3 regions were amplified. With the HTBI primer set, the TCR CDR3 went through a first round of RT-PCR. TCRdb independently ran MiXCR on the multiplex PCR reads; one entry per CDR3 protein. Here the sample spans 200,000 to 250,000 distinct CDR3 sequences, 15% to 20% being singletons. Sequencing was carried out using blood. These receptors all come from a man aged 50-60 years with Graves' hyperthyroidism.

This clonotype came up many times. The chain couples TRBV29-1 to TRBJ1-3; no definite D call. Germline assignment: CDR1 SQVTM and CDR2 ANQGSEA. This CDR3 spans 13 amino acids. V was shortened by 0 bases and J by 6 bases, with 9 bases between the two germline ends. DNA of the CDR3: TGCAGCGTTGAAGATTGGAGGGTAAACACCATATATTTT. This encodes CSVEDWRVNTIYF.

This clonotype was recorded many times. The V and J genes are TRBV7-3 and TRBJ2-1, with D unresolved. This CDR3 spans 13 amino acids. V was pared by 2 bases and J by 10 bases, with 12 bases between. Per the germline V gene, CDR1 is SGHTA and CDR2 is FQGTGA. The CDR3 DNA reads TGTGCCAGCAGCTTAGACCCTGGGTACGAGCAGTTCTTC. This encodes CASSLDPGYEQFF.

This clonotype was recorded at least ten times. The chain recombines TRBV11-3 with TRBJ1-1, with a possible D match to TRBD1 (6 bases). Germline CDR1 is SGHNT and CDR2 is YENEEA. CDR3 size: 17 residues. V gave up 5 bases and J gave up 3 bases, with 22 bases separating them. The CDR3 nucleotides read TGTGCCAGCAGCCCCCATCACAGGGCCCTGGAGGACACTGAAGCTTTCTTT. It is translated as CASSPHHRALEDTEAFF.

The CDR3 DNA sequence: TGTGCCAGCAGAAGCCTAGCAACTAATGAAAAACTGTTTTTT. This codes for CASRSLATNEKLFF. The rearrangement links TRBV6-1 to TRBJ1-4; D is uncertain. CDR1 is MNHNS and CDR2 is SASEGT in the germline V gene. Trimming stripped 6 bases from V and 0 bases from J, with 8 bases between. This CDR3 has 14 residues.

This clonotype has just a few counts. The CDR3 DNA follows: TGTGCCAGCTTATTCCTCGAGGGACAGAACTATGGCTACACCTTC. It specifies CASLFLEGQNYGYTF. J is TRBJ1-2 and V is TRBV6-1; 7 bases map to TRBD1. The CDR3 is made up of 15 amino acids. Unmatched junction bases numbered 11, after V lost 8 bases and J lost 2 bases. The germline gives CDR1 MNHNS, CDR2 SASEGT.

This clonotype was observed at least ten times. The chain links TRBV12-3 or TRBV12-4 to TRBJ2-5, with 14 bases fitting TRBD2. The V and J ends lost 5 bases and 4 bases, in that order; junction bases with no gene match: 9. CDR3 length: 17 amino acids. The CDR3 is CASSRSGLAGVGETQYF. The CDR3 coding sequence is TGTGCCAGCAGTAGATCGGGACTAGCGGGAGTTGGAGAGACCCAGTACTTC.

This clonotype was seen repeatedly, ten times or more. The rearrangement joins TRBV27 to TRBJ2-1; 8 bases align to TRBD2. Germline CDR1 reads MNHEY; CDR2 reads SMNVEV (reference sequence). J gave up 8 bases and V 2 bases, and 5 bases lay outside the gene matches. The CDR3 is 14 residues long. The CDR3: CASSLVAGMDEQFF. The DNA for the CDR3 is TGTGCCAGCAGTTTAGTAGCGGGAATGGATGAGCAGTTCTTC.

The chain has TRBV29-1 and TRBJ2-1, with 11 bases matching TRBD1. V gave up 6 bases and J gave up 7 bases; unmatched junction bases: 5. Germline-derived CDR1 and CDR2 are SQVTM and ANQGSEA. The CDR3 contains 13 residues. This CDR3 is CSVEGQGGNEQFF. CDR3 DNA sequence: TGCAGCGTGGAGGGACAGGGGGGAAATGAGCAGTTCTTC.

There are many counts of this clonotype. The gene calls are TRBV7-3 and TRBJ2-1; 14 positions match TRBD2. The V and J ends lost 5 bases and 6 bases, in that order; junction bases with no gene match: 9. Germline-derived CDR1 and CDR2 are SGHTA and FQGTGA. The CDR3 runs 17 residues. In DNA, the CDR3 is TGTGCCAGCAGCCCCACTCCCGGGACTAGCGGGAGCAATGAGCAGTTCTTC. It translates to CASSPTPGTSGSNEQFF.

This clonotype was recorded a few times. The chain joins TRBV5-1 to TRBJ1-2; D possibly corresponds to TRBD1 (6 bases). The length of the CDR3 is 14 residues. Per germline, CDR1 SGHRS and CDR2 YFSETQ. The ends were cut back, 1 base at V and 6 bases at J, with 13 bases in the middle. Written as DNA, the CDR3 is TGCGCCAGCAGCTTGAATCAGGGGATGAATGGCTACACCTTC. Residues: CASSLNQGMNGYTF.

This clonotype was picked up many times. This chain joins TRBV27 and TRBJ1-5; D not certain. The CDR3 spans 15 residues. CDR1 and CDR2 (germline): MNHEY, SMNVEV (reference sequence). The V gene lost 7 bases and the J gene lost 2 bases, with 15 bases spanning the gap. The DNA of the CDR3 is TGTGCCAGCAAGTCGACCAACGCTGGCAATCAGCCCCAGCATTTT. It translates to CASKSTNAGNQPQHF.

This clonotype has only a few counts. The chain is built from TRBV9 and TRBJ2-2, with D possibly matching TRBD1 (5 bases). CDR3 size: 16 residues. Germline V CDR1 and CDR2: SGDLS, YYNGEE. With 4 bases removed from V and 4 bases from J, the gap between germline ends came to 17 bases. CDR3 in DNA: TGTGCCAGCAGCCCCTTTCCAGGGTTGAGCACCGGGGAGCTGTTTTTT. Its translation is CASSPFPGLSTGELFF.